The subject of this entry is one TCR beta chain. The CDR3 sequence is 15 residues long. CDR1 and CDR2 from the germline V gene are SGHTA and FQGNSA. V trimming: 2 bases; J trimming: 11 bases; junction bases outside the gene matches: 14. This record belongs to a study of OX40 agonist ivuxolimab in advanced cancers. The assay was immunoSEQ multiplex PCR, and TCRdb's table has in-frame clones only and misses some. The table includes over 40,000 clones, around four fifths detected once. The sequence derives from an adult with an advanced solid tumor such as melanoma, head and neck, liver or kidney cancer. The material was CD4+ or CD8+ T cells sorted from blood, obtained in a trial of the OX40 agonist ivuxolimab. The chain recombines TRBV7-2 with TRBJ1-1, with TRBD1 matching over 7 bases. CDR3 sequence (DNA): TGTGCCAGCAGCTTATTTTTGATAGGAGGGGGCGAGGCTTTCTTT. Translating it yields CASSLFLIGGGEAFF.